The source of this TCR beta chain is a study of blood T cell repertoires in COVID-19. Some clones are missing from TCRdb's copy, which holds only in-frame ones; the method was immunoSEQ multiplex PCR. The table has hundreds of thousands of clones, approximately 90% seen once. Sequencing used PBMCs or T cells enriched from blood (not recorded which). This TCR derives from a woman in her 40s who had recovered from COVID-19.

This chain's CDR3 is CASSLRGTATYGYTF. The DNA for the CDR3 is TGTGCCAGCAGTTTAAGGGGGACCGCTACCTATGGCTACACCTTC. The chain has TRBV28 and TRBJ1-2; TRBD1 might be the D (6 bases). The CDR3 contains 15 residues. Trimming left V 2 bases short and J 4 bases short, with 14 bases between. Germline CDR1 and CDR2: MDHEN and SYDVKM.